Below are 2 T cell receptor beta chains sequenced from a single sample in a study of cytomegalovirus exposure and HLA in healthy donors. The PCR made use of 60 Vbeta and 13 Jbeta primers. TCRdb keeps only in-frame clones here, not all; method: immunoSEQ multiplex PCR. The data show some 140,000 clones, more than 75% seen once. Sequencing used PBMCs. The receptor set was obtained from a woman aged 40 to 49 in good health and CMV-seropositive.

This clone was observed a single time. This chain connects TRBV9 to TRBJ1-1; D unresolved. V was trimmed by 7 bases and J by 7 bases, leaving 14 bases between them. Germline loops: CDR1 SGDLS, CDR2 YYNGEE. The length of the CDR3 is 12 residues. The CDR3 loop reads CASLGDRGEAFF. The CDR3 nucleotides are TGTGCCAGCCTAGGTGACCGGGGTGAAGCTTTCTTT.

The chain recombines TRBV6-4 with TRBJ1-3; D might be TRBD1 (5 bases). CDR1 MRHNA and CDR2 SNTAGT come from the germline V gene. This CDR3 region has 18 residues. Trimming removed 7 bases at V and 0 bases at J, with 22 bases between. The CDR3 bases are TGTGCCAGCACCGAACGTGAGGAGAAGGGACTCTCTGGAAACACCATATATTTT. It codes for CASTEREEKGLSGNTIYF.